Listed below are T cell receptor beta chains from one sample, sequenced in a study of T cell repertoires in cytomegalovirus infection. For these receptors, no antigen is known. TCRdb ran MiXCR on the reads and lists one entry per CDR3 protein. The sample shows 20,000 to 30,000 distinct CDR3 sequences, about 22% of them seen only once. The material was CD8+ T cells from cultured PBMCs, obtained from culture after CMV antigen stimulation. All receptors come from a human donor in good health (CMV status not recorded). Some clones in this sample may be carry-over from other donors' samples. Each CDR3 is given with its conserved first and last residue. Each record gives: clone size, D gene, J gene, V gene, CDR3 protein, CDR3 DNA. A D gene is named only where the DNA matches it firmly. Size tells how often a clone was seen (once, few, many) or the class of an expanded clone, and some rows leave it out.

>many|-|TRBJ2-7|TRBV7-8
CASSHPLGESSYEQYF
TGTGCCAGCAGCCACCCCTTGGGTGAGAGCTCCTACGAGCAGTACTTC
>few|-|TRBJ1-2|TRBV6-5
CASSLVGASYTF
TGTGCCAGCAGTTTGGTGGGGGCGAGCTACACCTTC
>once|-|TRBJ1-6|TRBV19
CASRPPGHSSYNSPLHF
TGTGCCAGTAGGCCTCCGGGGCACTCCTCCTATAATTCACCCCTCCACTTT
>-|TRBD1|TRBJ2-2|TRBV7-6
CASSYGQGAGELFF
TGTGCCAGCAGCTACGGACAGGGGGCCGGGGAGCTGTTTTTT
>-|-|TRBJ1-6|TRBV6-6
CASSPTLYSPLNSPLHF
TGTGCCAGCAGTCCTACTTTATACAGCCCCCTAAATTCACCCCTCCACTTT
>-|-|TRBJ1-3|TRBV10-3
CAIRGVAGTNGTIYF
TGTGCCATCAGGGGAGTGGCCGGGACGAATGGGACCATATATTTT
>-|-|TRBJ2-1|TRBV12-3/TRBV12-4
CASGLGPTREQFF
TGTGCCAGCGGCCTTGGGCCCACGCGGGAGCAGTTCTTC
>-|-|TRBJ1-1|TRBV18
CASSPPRGGTLNTEAFF
TGTGCCAGCTCACCACCGAGGGGAGGGACCTTGAACACTGAAGCTTTCTTT
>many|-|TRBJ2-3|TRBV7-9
CASSRQVYEQDTQYF
TGTGCCAGCAGTCGACAGGTTTATGAGCAGGATACGCAGTATTTT
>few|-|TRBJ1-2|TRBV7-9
CASSSDGDRHGYTF
TGTGCCAGCTCATCAGACGGGGATAGGCATGGCTACACCTTC
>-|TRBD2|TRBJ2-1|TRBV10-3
CAITVTSGRNNEQFF
TGTGCCATCACCGTAACTAGCGGACGAAACAATGAGCAGTTCTTC
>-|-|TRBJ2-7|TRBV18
CASSGVGVDEQYF
TGTGCCAGCTCAGGGGTCGGGGTCGACGAGCAGTACTTC
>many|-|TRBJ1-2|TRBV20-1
CSVKHLGLNNGYTF
TGCAGTGTCAAACACCTGGGCCTCAATAATGGCTACACCTTC
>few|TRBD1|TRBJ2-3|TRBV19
CATKTGYTDTQYF
TGTGCCACGAAGACAGGGTACACAGATACGCAGTATTTT
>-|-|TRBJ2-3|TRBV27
CASATTGLRATDTQYF
TGTGCCAGCGCAACGACAGGTCTACGTGCCACAGATACGCAGTATTTT
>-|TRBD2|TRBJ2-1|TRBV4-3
CASSQDLDGLAGGHSVDEQFF
TGCGCCAGCAGCCAAGATCTTGACGGACTAGCGGGGGGGCATTCTGTCGATGAGCAGTTCTTC
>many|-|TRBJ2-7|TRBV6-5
CASSYGTPGDEQYF
TGTGCCAGCAGTTACGGGACACCCGGGGACGAGCAGTACTTC
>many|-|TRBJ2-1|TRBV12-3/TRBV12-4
CASSFWGAQRNEQFF
TGTGCCAGCAGTTTTTGGGGGGCCCAGAGAAATGAGCAGTTCTTC
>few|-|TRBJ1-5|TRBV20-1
CSARLSENQPQHF
TGCAGTGCTAGACTTTCAGAAAATCAGCCCCAGCATTTT
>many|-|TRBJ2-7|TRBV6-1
CASSEGSEYEQYF
TGTGCCAGCAGTGAAGGGAGCGAGTACGAGCAGTACTTC
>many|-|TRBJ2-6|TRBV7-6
CASSSNPYPFSGANVLTF
TGTGCCAGCAGCTCGAACCCCTATCCTTTCTCTGGGGCCAACGTCCTGACTTTC
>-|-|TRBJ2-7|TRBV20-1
CSARDQGHEQYF
TGCAGTGCTAGAGATCAGGGACACGAGCAGTACTTC
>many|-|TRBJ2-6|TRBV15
CATSRADPTGLANVLTF
TGTGCCACCAGCAGAGCCGACCCAACAGGACTTGCCAACGTCCTGACTTTC
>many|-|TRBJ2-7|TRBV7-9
CASSLGREGRYEQYF
TGTGCCAGCAGCTTAGGGCGTGAGGGGCGTTACGAGCAGTACTTC
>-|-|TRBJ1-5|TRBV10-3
CAISPGYSNQPQHF
TGTGCCATCTCTCCAGGTTATAGCAATCAGCCCCAGCATTTT
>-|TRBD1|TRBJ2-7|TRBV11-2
CASSLDRDRGLYEQYF
TGTGCCAGCAGCTTAGATCGGGACAGGGGCCTTTACGAGCAGTACTTC
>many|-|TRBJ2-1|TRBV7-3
CASSPRRGSYNEQFF
TGTGCCAGCAGCCCTAGGCGGGGCTCCTACAATGAGCAGTTCTTC
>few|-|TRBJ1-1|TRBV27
CASSLTAGAEAFF
TGTGCCAGCAGTTTAACCGCGGGCGCTGAAGCTTTCTTT
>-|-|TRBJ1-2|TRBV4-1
CASSFDPGPRNNYGYTF
TGCGCCAGCAGCTTCGATCCAGGCCCACGAAATAACTATGGCTACACCTTC
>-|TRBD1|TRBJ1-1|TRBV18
CASSTYPGQGYVGRGRLNTAAFF
TGTGCCAGCTCAACTTACCCGGGACAGGGCTACGTCGGCCGGGGAAGACTGAACACTGCAGCTTTCTTT
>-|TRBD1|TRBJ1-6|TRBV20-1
CSARDPGRGDSPLHF
TGCAGTGCTAGAGATCCGGGCAGGGGGGATTCACCCCTCCACTTT
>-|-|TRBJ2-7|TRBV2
CASSPPGQEQYF
TGTGCCAGCTCTCCCCCCGGCCAGGAGCAGTACTTC
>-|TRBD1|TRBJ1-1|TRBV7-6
CASSLAGGQMNTEAFF
TGTGCCAGCAGCTTAGCCGGGGGACAGATGAACACTGAAGCTTTCTTT
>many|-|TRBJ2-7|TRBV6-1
CASSTGKSTYEQYF
TGTGCCAGCAGTACAGGGAAGTCTACCTACGAGCAGTACTTC
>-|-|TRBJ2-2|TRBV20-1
CSARSGRTNTGELFF
TGCAGTGCTAGGTCAGGACGGACGAACACCGGGGAGCTGTTTTTT
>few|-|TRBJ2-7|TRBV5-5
CASSLRVGQLSYEQYF
TGTGCCAGCAGCTTGCGGGTGGGACAACTCTCCTACGAGCAGTACTTC
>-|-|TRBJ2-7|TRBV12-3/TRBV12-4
CTSSLSPDEQYF
TGTACCAGCAGTTTAAGTCCTGACGAGCAGTACTTC
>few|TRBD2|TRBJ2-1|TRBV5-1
CASSWGLAGGRYNEQFF
TGCGCCAGCAGCTGGGGACTAGCGGGGGGTCGGTACAATGAGCAGTTCTTC
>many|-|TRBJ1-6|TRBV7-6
CASRIENWSPLHF
TGTGCCAGCCGCATTGAGAACTGGTCACCCCTCCACTTT
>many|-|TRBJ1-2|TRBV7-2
CASSSWGARYGYTF
TGTGCCAGCAGCTCCTGGGGAGCCCGCTATGGCTACACCTTC
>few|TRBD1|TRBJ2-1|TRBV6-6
CASSYSQGPYNEQFF
TGTGCCAGCAGTTACTCACAGGGGCCGTACAATGAGCAGTTCTTC
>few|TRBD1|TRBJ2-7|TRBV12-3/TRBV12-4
CASSYGQGSYEQYF
TGTGCCAGCAGTTATGGACAGGGCTCCTACGAGCAGTACTTC
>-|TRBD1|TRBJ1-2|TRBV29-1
CSVPEGARDGYTF
TGCAGCGTGCCGGAGGGGGCGCGAGATGGCTACACCTTC
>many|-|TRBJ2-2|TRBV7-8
CASSFRSTSHTGELFF
TGTGCCAGCAGCTTCAGGTCGACGTCCCACACCGGGGAGCTGTTTTTT
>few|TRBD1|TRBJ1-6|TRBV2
CASSNSGTGLYNSPLHF
TGTGCCAGCAGCAACTCCGGGACAGGGCTTTATAATTCACCCCTCCACTTT
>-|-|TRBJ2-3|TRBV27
CASSLSITDTQYF
TGTGCCAGCAGTTTATCCATCACAGATACGCAGTATTTT
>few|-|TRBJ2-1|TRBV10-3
CAISEPGPKAAYNEQFF
TGTGCCATCAGTGAGCCAGGGCCTAAGGCCGCCTACAATGAGCAGTTCTTC
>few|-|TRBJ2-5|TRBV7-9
CASSLRQETQYF
TGTGCCAGCAGCCTGAGACAAGAGACCCAGTACTTC
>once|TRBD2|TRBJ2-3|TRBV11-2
CASSWIRTSGRALSPDTQYF
TGTGCCAGCAGCTGGATTCGGACTAGCGGGAGGGCCTTGTCGCCAGATACGCAGTATTTT
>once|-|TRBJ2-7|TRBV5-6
CASSRGAVNSYEQYF
TGTGCCAGCAGCAGGGGAGCCGTAAATTCCTACGAGCAGTACTTC
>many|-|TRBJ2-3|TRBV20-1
CSARVRPLTGSSTDTQYF
TGCAGTGCTAGAGTCCGACCGCTGACAGGCTCTAGCACAGATACGCAGTATTTT
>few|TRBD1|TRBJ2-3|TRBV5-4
CASSQPGQGSYTQYF
TGTGCCAGCAGCCAGCCGGGACAGGGATCTTATACGCAGTATTTT
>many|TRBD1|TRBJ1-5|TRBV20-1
CSATGEYSNQPQHF
TGCAGTGCGACAGGGGAATATAGCAATCAGCCCCAGCATTTT
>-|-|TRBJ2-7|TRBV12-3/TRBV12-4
CASSLRGVASYEQYF
TGTGCCAGCAGTTTACGCGGGGTAGCCTCCTACGAGCAGTACTTC
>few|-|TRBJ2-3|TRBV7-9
CASSLELASDTQYF
TGTGCCAGCAGCTTAGAGTTGGCCTCGGATACGCAGTATTTT